These T cell receptor beta chains were read from a single sample in a study of breast tumors, draining lymph nodes, adjacent tissues. Each CDR3 protein is one row after TCRdb ran MiXCR on the multiplex PCR reads. The table has approximately 45,000 distinct CDR3 sequences, more than 20% seen once; the top ten hold under 9.5%. The sample consisted of breast tumor tissue. These receptors originate from a female donor with breast cancer. Some clones in this sample may be carry-over from other donors' samples. Each CDR3 is given with its conserved first and last residue. The order of the fields is J gene, V gene, CDR3 length, clone size, D gene, CDR3 protein, CDR3 DNA. The D gene is left open where the match is weak. Clone size is shown for a subset of rows, as once, few, many or a class of expanded clone.

j_call: TRBJ1-4; v_call: TRBV5-1; cdr3_length: 16; clone_size: many; d_call: -; cdr3_aa: CASSPGWRSPNEKLFF; cdr3_nt: TGCGCCAGCAGCCCGGGGTGGCGCAGCCCTAATGAAAAACTGTTTTTT
j_call: TRBJ2-3; v_call: TRBV27; cdr3_length: 16; clone_size: many; d_call: -; cdr3_aa: CASSLARGKGTDTQYF; cdr3_nt: TGTGCCAGCAGTTTAGCCAGGGGAAAGGGCACAGATACGCAGTATTTT
j_call: TRBJ2-5; v_call: TRBV20-1; cdr3_length: 14; clone_size: medium-sized; d_call: -; cdr3_aa: CSARPRDQVVTQYF; cdr3_nt: TGCAGTGCTAGGCCCCGGGACCAGGTTGTGACCCAGTACTTC
j_call: TRBJ1-6; v_call: TRBV4-1; cdr3_length: 15; clone_size: many; d_call: TRBD1; cdr3_aa: CASSQDRGQGSPLHF; cdr3_nt: TGCGCCAGCAGCCAAGACAGGGGGCAGGGATCACCCCTCCACTTT
j_call: TRBJ1-1; v_call: TRBV5-1; cdr3_length: 13; clone_size: few; d_call: -; cdr3_aa: CASQSRRDTEAFF; cdr3_nt: TGCGCCAGCCAAAGTCGGAGGGACACTGAAGCTTTCTTT
j_call: TRBJ1-2; v_call: TRBV6-1; cdr3_length: 13; clone_size: -; d_call: -; cdr3_aa: CASSYETAYGYTF; cdr3_nt: TGTGCCAGCAGTTACGAGACAGCCTATGGCTACACCTTC
j_call: TRBJ1-6; v_call: TRBV6-1; cdr3_length: 15; clone_size: many; d_call: -; cdr3_aa: CASSVLRLLNSPLHF; cdr3_nt: TGTGCCAGCAGTGTTCTCAGGCTCCTTAATTCACCCCTCCACTTT
j_call: TRBJ2-1; v_call: TRBV9; cdr3_length: 16; clone_size: -; d_call: TRBD2; cdr3_aa: CASSPLAADSYNEQFF; cdr3_nt: TGTGCCAGCAGCCCACTAGCGGCGGACTCCTACAATGAGCAGTTCTTC
j_call: TRBJ2-7; v_call: TRBV9; cdr3_length: 14; clone_size: many; d_call: -; cdr3_aa: CASSADLLSYEQYF; cdr3_nt: TGTGCCAGCAGCGCAGATCTCCTTTCCTACGAGCAGTACTTC
j_call: TRBJ2-2; v_call: TRBV7-2; cdr3_length: 17; clone_size: many; d_call: -; cdr3_aa: CASSLVGPLVETGELFF; cdr3_nt: TGTGCCAGCAGCTTAGTGGGTCCTTTAGTAGAAACCGGGGAGCTGTTTTTT
j_call: TRBJ1-5; v_call: TRBV20-1; cdr3_length: 14; clone_size: -; d_call: -; cdr3_aa: CSARIRDSNQPQHF; cdr3_nt: TGCAGTGCTAGAATTAGGGATAGCAATCAGCCCCAGCATTTT
j_call: TRBJ2-7; v_call: TRBV2; cdr3_length: 15; clone_size: many; d_call: -; cdr3_aa: CASSEGTGVPYEQYF; cdr3_nt: TGTGCCAGCAGTGAAGGGACGGGGGTCCCCTACGAGCAGTACTTC
j_call: TRBJ2-3; v_call: TRBV3-1; cdr3_length: 16; clone_size: many; d_call: -; cdr3_aa: CASSQDLGGFTDTQYF; cdr3_nt: TGTGCCAGCAGCCAAGATCTCGGTGGCTTCACAGATACGCAGTATTTT
j_call: TRBJ2-7; v_call: TRBV18; cdr3_length: 15; clone_size: -; d_call: TRBD1; cdr3_aa: CTSSHSRDRSHEQYF; cdr3_nt: TGTACCAGCTCACACAGCAGGGACAGGAGTCACGAGCAGTACTTC
j_call: TRBJ2-2; v_call: TRBV28; cdr3_length: 16; clone_size: few; d_call: TRBD2; cdr3_aa: CASSFSGGGVTGELFF; cdr3_nt: TGTGCCAGCAGTTTTTCCGGCGGGGGGGTCACCGGGGAGCTGTTTTTT
j_call: TRBJ2-3; v_call: TRBV4-1; cdr3_length: 15; clone_size: -; d_call: -; cdr3_aa: CASSHSDRFTDTQYF; cdr3_nt: TGCGCCAGCAGCCACTCAGACAGATTCACAGATACGCAGTATTTT
j_call: TRBJ2-7; v_call: TRBV7-8; cdr3_length: 13; clone_size: many; d_call: -; cdr3_aa: CASSAVENYEQYF; cdr3_nt: TGTGCCAGCAGCGCAGTGGAAAACTACGAGCAGTACTTC
j_call: TRBJ2-5; v_call: TRBV18; cdr3_length: 15; clone_size: once; d_call: TRBD1; cdr3_aa: CASSNTGTGGRTQYF; cdr3_nt: TGTGCCAGCTCTAATACCGGGACAGGGGGTCGGACCCAGTACTTC
j_call: TRBJ2-5; v_call: TRBV7-9; cdr3_length: 14; clone_size: few; d_call: -; cdr3_aa: CASSLAGAGETQYF; cdr3_nt: TGTGCCAGCAGCTTAGCCGGGGCTGGAGAGACCCAGTACTTC
j_call: TRBJ2-7; v_call: TRBV28; cdr3_length: 14; clone_size: -; d_call: TRBD2; cdr3_aa: CASKRASGTYEQYF; cdr3_nt: TGTGCCAGCAAGAGGGCTAGCGGAACCTACGAGCAGTACTTC
j_call: TRBJ2-6; v_call: TRBV5-1; cdr3_length: 15; clone_size: many; d_call: -; cdr3_aa: CASSPRTGGANVLTF; cdr3_nt: TGCGCCAGCAGCCCCCGGACCGGTGGGGCCAACGTCCTGACTTTC
j_call: TRBJ2-5; v_call: TRBV6-1; cdr3_length: 13; clone_size: many; d_call: -; cdr3_aa: CASSEVRGETQYF; cdr3_nt: TGTGCCAGCAGTGAAGTTCGGGGGGAGACCCAGTACTTC
j_call: TRBJ1-2; v_call: TRBV5-1; cdr3_length: 14; clone_size: many; d_call: -; cdr3_aa: CASSLEGQVYGYTF; cdr3_nt: TGCGCCAGCAGCTTGGAGGGTCAGGTCTATGGCTACACCTTC
j_call: TRBJ2-7; v_call: TRBV5-4; cdr3_length: 13; clone_size: -; d_call: -; cdr3_aa: CASSPRSSYGQYF; cdr3_nt: TGTGCCAGCAGCCCCAGGAGCTCCTACGGGCAGTACTTC